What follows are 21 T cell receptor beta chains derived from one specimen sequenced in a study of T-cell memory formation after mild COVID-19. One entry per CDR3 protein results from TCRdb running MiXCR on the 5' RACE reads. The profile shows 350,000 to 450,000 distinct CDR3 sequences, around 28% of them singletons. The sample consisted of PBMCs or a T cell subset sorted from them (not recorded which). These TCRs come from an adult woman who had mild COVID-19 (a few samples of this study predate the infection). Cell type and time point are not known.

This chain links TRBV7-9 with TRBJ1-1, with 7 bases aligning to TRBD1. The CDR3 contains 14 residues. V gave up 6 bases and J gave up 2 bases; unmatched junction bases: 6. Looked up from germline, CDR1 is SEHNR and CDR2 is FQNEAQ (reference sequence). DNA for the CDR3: TGTGCCAGCAGGGGGACAGAACCTAACACTGAAGCTTTCTTT. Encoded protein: CASRGTEPNTEAFF.

This CDR3 reads CSVARGRSQPQHF. CDR3 coding DNA: TGCAGCGTTGCCCGGGGAAGGTCTCAGCCCCAGCATTTT. The chain links TRBV29-1 to TRBJ1-5; D remains unclear. The CDR3 has 13 amino acids. CDR1 is SQVTM, CDR2 ANQGSEA, per germline. The V end lost 4 bases, the J end lost 6 bases, and 13 bases lay between the germline ends.

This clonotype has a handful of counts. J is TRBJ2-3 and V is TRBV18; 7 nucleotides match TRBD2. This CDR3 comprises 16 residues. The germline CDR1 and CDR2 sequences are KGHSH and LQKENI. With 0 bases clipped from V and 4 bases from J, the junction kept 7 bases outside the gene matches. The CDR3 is CASSPPASGRADTQYF. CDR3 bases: TGTGCCAGCTCACCACCGGCTAGCGGACGGGCAGATACGCAGTATTTT.

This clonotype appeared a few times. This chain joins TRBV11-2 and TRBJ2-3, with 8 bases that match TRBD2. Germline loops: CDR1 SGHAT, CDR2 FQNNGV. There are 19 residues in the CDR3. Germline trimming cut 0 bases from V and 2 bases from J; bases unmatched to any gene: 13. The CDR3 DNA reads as TGTGCCAGCAGCTTAGATGGTAGCGGGATGTCCCCCGACACAGATACGCAGTATTTT. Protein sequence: CASSLDGSGMSPDTDTQYF. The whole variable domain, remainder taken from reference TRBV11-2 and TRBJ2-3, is EAGVAQSPRYKIIEKRQSVAFWCNPISGHATLYWYQQILGQGPKLLIQFQNNGVVDDSQLPKDRFSAERLKGVDSTLKIQPAKLEDSAVYLCASSLDGSGMSPDTDTQYFGPGTRLTVL.

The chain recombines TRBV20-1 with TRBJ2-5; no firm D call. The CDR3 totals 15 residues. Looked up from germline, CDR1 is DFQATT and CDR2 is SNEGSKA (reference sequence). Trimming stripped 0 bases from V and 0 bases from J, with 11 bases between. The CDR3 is CSARDGLGYQETQYF. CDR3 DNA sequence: TGCAGTGCTAGAGATGGGTTGGGGTACCAAGAGACCCAGTACTTC.

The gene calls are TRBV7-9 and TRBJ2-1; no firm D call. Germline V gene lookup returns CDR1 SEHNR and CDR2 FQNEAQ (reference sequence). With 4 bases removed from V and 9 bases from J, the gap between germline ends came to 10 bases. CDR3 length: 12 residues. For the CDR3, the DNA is TGTGCCAGCAGCTCCGCCGTGGGTGAGCAGTTCTTC. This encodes CASSSAVGEQFF.

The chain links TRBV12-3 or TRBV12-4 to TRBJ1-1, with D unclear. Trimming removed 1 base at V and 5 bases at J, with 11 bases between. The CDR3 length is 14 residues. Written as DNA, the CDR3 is TGTGCCAGCAGTTTAGGGGCGATCATTACTGAAGCTTTCTTT. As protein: CASSLGAIITEAFF.

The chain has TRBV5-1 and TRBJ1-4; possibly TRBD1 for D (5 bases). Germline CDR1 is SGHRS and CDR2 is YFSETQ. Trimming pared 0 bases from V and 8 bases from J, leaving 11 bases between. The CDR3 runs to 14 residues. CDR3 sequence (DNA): TGCGCCAGCAGCTTGGTAGGTAGGGGCGAAAAACTGTTTTTT. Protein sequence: CASSLVGRGEKLFF.

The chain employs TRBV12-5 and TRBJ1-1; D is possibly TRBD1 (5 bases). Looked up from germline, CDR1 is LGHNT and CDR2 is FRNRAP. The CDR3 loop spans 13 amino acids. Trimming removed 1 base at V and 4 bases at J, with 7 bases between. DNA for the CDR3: TGTGCTAGTGGTTTGGGGAGGGGCACTGAAGCTTTCTTT. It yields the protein CASGLGRGTEAFF.

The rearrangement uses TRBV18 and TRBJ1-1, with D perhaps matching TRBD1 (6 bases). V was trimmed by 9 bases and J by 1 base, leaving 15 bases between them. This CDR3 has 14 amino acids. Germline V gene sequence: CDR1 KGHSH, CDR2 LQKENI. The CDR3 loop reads CARSPDRKNTEAFF. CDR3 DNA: TGTGCCAGGTCTCCGGACAGAAAGAACACTGAAGCTTTCTTT. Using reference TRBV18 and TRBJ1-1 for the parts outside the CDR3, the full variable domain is NAGVMQNPRHLVRRRGQEARLRCSPMKGHSHVYWYRQLPEEGLKFMVYLQKENIIDESGMPKERFSAEFPKEGPSILRIQQVVRGDSAAYFCARSPDRKNTEAFFGQGTRLTVV.

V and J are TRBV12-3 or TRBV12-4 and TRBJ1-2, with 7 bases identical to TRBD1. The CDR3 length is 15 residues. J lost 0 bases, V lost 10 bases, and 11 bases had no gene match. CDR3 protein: CAITGTDNSNYGYTF. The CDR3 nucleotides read TGTGCCATCACCGGGACAGACAACTCTAACTATGGCTACACCTTC.

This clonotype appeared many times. The CDR3 region has the DNA TGTGCCATCAGTTCTCGAGCGCTCGGGACTGCGGGGGCCTACAATGAGCAGTTCTTC. Translated, it gives CAISSRALGTAGAYNEQFF. V and J are TRBV10-3 and TRBJ2-1, with TRBD2 matching over 7 bases. CDR1 is ENHRY and CDR2 is SYGVKD in the germline V gene. This CDR3 has 19 amino acids. Germline trimming cut 5 bases from V and 2 bases from J; bases unmatched to any gene: 18.

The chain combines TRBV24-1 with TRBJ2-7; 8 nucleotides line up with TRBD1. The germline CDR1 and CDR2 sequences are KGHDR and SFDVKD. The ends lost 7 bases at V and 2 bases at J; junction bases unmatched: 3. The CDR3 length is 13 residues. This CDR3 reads CATSETGAYEQYF. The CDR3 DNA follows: TGTGCCACCAGCGAGACAGGGGCCTACGAGCAGTACTTC.

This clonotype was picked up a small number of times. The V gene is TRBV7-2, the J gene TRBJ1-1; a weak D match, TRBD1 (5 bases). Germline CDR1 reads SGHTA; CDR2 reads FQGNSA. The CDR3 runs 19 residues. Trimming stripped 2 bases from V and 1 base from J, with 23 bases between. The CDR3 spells CASSLSGVARGGWNTEAFF. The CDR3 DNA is TGTGCCAGCAGCTTATCGGGGGTAGCCAGAGGCGGTTGGAACACTGAAGCTTTCTTT. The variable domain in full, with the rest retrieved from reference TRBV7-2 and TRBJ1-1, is GAGVSQSPSNKVTEKGKDVELRCDPISGHTALYWYRQSLGQGLEFLIYFQGNSAPDKSGLPSDRFSAERTGGSVSTLTIQRTQQEDSAVYLCASSLSGVARGGWNTEAFFGQGTRLTVV.

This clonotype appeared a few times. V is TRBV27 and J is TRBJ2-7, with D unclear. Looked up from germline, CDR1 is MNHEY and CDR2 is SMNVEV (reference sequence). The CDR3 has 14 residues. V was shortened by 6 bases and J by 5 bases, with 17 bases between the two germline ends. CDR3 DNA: TGTGCCAGCAGAGCCGGGCTTTTACCCCACGAGCAGTACTTC. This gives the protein CASRAGLLPHEQYF.

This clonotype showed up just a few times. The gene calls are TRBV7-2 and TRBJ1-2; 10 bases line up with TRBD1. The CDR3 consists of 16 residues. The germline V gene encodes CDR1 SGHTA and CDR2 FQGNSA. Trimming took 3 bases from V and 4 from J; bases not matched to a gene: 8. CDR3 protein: CASSFTGTGDFYGYTF. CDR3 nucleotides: TGTGCCAGCAGCTTCACCGGGACAGGGGATTTCTATGGCTACACCTTC.

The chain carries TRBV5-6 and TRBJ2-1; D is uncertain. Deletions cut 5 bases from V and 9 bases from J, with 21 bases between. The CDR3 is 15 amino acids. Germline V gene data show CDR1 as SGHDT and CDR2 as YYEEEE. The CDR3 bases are TGTGCCAGCAGTTATACACGGGTACGGATTAGTGAGCAGTTCTTC. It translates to CASSYTRVRISEQFF.

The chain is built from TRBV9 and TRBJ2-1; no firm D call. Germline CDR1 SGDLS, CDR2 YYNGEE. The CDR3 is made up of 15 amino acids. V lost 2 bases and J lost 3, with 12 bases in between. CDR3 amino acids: CASSVLQANYNEQFF. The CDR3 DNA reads TGTGCCAGCAGCGTCCTGCAGGCCAACTACAATGAGCAGTTCTTC.

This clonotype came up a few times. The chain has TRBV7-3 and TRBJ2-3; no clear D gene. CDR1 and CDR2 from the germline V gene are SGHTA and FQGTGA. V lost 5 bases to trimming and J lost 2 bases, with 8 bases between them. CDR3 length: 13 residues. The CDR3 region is CASSRPDTDTQYF. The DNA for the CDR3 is TGTGCCAGCAGCAGACCAGACACAGATACGCAGTATTTT.

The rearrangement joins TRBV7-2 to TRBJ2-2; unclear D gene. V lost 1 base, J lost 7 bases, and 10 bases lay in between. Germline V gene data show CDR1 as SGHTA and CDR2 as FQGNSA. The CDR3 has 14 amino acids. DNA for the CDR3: TGTGCCAGCAGCTTAGGCGTTCGGCTCGGGGAGCTGTTTTTT. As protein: CASSLGVRLGELFF.

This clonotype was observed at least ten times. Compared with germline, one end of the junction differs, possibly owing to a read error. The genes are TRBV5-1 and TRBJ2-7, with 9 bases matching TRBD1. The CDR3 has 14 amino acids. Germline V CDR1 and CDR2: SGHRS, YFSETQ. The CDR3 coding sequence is TGTGCCAGCAGCTCGGGACAGGGTACCTACGAGCAGTACTTC. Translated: CASSSGQGTYEQYF.